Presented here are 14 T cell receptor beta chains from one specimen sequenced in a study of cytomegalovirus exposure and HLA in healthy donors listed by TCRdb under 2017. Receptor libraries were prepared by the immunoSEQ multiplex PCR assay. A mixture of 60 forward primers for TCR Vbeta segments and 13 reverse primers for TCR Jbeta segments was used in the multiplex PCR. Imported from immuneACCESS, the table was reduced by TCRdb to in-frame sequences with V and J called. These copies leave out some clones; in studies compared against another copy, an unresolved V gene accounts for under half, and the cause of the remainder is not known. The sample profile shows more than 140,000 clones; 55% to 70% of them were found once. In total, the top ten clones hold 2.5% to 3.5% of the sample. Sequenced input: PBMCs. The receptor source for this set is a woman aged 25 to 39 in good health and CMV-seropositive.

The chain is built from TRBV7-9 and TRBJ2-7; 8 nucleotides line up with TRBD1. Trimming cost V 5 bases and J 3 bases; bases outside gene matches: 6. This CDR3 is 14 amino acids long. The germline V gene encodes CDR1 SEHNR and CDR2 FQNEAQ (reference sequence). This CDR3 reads CASSPAGGGYEQYF. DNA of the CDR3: TGTGCCAGCAGCCCAGCAGGGGGCGGCTACGAGCAGTACTTC. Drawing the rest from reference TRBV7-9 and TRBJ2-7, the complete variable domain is DTGVSQNPRHKITKRGQNVTFRCDPISEHNRLYWYRQTLGQGPEFLTYFQNEAQLEKSRLLSDRFSAERPKGSFSTLEIQRTEQGDSAMYLCASSPAGGGYEQYFGPGTRLTVT.

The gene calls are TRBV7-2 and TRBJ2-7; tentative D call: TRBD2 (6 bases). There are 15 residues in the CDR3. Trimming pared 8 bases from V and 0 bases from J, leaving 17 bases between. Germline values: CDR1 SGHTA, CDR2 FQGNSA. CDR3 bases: TGTGCCAGCGGCGGAGGGGCATCTCTCTCCTACGAGCAGTACTTC. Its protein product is CASGGGASLSYEQYF.

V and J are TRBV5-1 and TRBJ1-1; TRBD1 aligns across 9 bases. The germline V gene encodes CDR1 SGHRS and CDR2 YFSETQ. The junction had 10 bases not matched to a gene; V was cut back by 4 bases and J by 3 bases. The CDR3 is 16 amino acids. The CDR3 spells CASSVLTGGLDTEAFF. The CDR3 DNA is TGCGCCAGCAGCGTACTCACAGGGGGCCTGGACACTGAAGCTTTCTTT.

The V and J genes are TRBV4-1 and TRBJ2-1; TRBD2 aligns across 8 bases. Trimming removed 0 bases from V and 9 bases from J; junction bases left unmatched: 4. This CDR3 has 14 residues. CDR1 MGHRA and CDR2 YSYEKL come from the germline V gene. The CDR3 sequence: CASSQERAGGEQFF. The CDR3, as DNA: TGCGCCAGCAGCCAAGAGAGGGCGGGAGGTGAGCAGTTCTTC.

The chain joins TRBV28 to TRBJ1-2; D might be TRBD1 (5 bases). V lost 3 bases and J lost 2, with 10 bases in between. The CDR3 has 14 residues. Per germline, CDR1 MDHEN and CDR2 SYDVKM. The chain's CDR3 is CASSLFSGNYGYTF. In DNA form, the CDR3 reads TGTGCCAGCAGTTTGTTTTCAGGGAACTATGGCTACACCTTC.

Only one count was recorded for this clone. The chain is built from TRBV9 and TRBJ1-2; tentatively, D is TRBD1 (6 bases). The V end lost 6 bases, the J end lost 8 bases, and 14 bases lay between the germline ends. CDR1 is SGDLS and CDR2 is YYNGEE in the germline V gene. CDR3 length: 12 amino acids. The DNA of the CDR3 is TGTGCCAGCACCGCGGGGGCAGGAGGCTACACCTTC. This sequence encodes CASTAGAGGYTF.

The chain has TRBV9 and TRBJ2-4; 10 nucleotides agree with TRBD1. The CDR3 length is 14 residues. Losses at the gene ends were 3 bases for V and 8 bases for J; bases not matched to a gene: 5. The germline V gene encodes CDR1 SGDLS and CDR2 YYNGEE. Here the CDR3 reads CASSETGGSDIQYF. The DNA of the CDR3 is TGTGCCAGCAGCGAGACAGGGGGCTCTGACATTCAGTACTTC.

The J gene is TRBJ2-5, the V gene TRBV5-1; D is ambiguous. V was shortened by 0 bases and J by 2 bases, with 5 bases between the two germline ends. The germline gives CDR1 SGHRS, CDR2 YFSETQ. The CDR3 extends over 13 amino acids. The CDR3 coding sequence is TGCGCCAGCAGCTTGGGAGGTCAAGAGACCCAGTACTTC. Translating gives CASSLGGQETQYF.

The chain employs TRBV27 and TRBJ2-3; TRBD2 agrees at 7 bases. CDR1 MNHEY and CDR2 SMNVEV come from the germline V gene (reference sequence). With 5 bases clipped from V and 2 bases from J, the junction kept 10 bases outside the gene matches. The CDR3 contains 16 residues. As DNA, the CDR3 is TGTGCCAGCAGTCCAGGGCCGGGACTACCCACAGATACGCAGTATTTT. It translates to CASSPGPGLPTDTQYF.

The CDR3 protein is CASSLRKLATLMNTEAFF. In DNA, the CDR3 is TGTGCCAGCAGCTTACGAAAGCTAGCCACACTCATGAACACTGAAGCTTTCTTT. The rearrangement links TRBV7-2 to TRBJ1-1; D unclear. This CDR3 is built from 18 residues. The V end was cut by 2 bases, the J end by 0 bases, with 19 bases between. Germline V gene data show CDR1 as SGHTA and CDR2 as FQGNSA.

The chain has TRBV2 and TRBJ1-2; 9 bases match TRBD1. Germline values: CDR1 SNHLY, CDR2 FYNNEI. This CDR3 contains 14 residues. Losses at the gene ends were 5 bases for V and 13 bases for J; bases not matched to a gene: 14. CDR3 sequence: CASSFPGQGQVCTF. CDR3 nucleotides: TGTGCCAGCAGTTTTCCGGGACAGGGACAGGTGTGCACCTTC.

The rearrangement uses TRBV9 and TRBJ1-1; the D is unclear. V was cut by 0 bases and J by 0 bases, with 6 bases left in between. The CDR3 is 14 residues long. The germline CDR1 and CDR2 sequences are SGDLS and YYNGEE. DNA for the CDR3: TGTGCCAGCAGCGTAGCGAGTGTGAACACTGAAGCTTTCTTT. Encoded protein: CASSVASVNTEAFF.

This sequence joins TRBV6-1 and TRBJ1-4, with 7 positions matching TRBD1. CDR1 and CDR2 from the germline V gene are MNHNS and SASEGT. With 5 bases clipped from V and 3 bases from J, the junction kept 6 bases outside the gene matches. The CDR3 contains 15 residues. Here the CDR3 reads CASSNTGTANEKLFF. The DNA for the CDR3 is TGTGCCAGCAGTAATACCGGGACAGCTAATGAAAAACTGTTTTTT.

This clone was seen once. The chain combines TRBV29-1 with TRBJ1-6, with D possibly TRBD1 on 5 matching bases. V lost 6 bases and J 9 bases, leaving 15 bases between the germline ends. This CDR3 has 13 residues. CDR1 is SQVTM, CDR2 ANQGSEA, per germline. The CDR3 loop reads CSVADSGGSPLHF. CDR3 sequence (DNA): TGCAGCGTCGCAGACAGCGGGGGTTCACCCCTCCACTTT.